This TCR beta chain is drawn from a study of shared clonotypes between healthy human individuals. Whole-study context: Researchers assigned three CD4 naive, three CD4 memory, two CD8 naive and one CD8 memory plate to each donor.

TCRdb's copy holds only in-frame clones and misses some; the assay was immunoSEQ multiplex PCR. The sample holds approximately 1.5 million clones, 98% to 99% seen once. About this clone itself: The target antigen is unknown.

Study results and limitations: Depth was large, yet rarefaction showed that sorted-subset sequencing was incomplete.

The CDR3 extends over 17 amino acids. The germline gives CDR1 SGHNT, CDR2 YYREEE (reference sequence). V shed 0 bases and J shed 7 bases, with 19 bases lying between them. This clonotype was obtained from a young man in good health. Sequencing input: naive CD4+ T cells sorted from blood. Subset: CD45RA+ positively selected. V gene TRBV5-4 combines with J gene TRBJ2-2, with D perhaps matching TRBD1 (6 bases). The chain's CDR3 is CASSLGGRGELGGELFF. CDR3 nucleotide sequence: TGTGCCAGCAGCTTGGGAGGCAGGGGAGAATTGGGCGGGGAGCTGTTTTTT.